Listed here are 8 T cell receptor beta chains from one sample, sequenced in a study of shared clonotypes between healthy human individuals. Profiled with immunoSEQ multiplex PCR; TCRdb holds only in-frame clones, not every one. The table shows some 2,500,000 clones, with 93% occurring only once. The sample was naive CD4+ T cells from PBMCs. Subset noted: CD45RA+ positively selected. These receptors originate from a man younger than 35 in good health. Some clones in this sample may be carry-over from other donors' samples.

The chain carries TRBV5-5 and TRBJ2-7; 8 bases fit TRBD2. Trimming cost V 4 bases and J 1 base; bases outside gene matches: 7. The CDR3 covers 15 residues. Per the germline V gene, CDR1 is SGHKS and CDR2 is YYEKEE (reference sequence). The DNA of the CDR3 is TGTGCCAGCAGCCCTCCTAGCGGGCGGTCCTACGAGCAGTACTTC. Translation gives CASSPPSGRSYEQYF.

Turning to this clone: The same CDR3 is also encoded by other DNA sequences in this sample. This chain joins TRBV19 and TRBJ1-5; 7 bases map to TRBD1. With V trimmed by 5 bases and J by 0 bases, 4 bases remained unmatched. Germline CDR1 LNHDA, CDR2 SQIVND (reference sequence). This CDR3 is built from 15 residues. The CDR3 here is CASSPTGTSNQPQHF. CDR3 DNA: TGTGCCAGTAGTCCGACAGGGACTAGCAATCAGCCCCAGCATTTT.

CDR3 nucleotide sequence: TGTGCCAGCAGCCCCAAGCCGGCGGGAGTGGCCGGGGAGCTGTTTTTT. The encoded protein is CASSPKPAGVAGELFF. The rearrangement links TRBV9 to TRBJ2-2; 7 bases are a match to TRBD2. The V and J ends lost 4 bases and 6 bases, in that order; junction bases with no gene match: 12. This CDR3 is built from 16 residues. The V gene's germline CDR1 is SGDLS and CDR2 YYNGEE.

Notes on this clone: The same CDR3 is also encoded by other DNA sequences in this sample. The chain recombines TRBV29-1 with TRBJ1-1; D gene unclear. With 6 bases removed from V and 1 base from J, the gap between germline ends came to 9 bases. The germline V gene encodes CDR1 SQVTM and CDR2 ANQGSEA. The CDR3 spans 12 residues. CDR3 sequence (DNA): TGCAGCGTCAAATCAGGGAACACTGAAGCTTTCTTT. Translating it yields CSVKSGNTEAFF.

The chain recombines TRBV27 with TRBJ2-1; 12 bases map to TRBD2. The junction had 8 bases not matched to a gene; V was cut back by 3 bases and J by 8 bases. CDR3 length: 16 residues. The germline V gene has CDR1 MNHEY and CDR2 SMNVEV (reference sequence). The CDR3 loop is CASSFAGLAGLDEQFF. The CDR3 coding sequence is TGTGCCAGCAGTTTCGCTGGACTAGCGGGACTTGATGAGCAGTTCTTC.

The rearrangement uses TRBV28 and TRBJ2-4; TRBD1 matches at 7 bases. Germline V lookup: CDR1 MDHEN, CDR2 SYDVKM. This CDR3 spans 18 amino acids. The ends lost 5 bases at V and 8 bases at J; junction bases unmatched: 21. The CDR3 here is CASSPPFTGARSNYIQYF. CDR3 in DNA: TGTGCCAGCAGTCCACCATTCACAGGGGCAAGGTCTAATTACATTCAGTACTTC.

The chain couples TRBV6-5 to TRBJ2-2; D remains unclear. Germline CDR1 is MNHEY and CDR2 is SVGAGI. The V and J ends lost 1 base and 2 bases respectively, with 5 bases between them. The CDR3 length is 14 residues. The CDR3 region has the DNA TGTGCCAGCAGTTACTTGACAAACACCGGGGAGCTGTTTTTT. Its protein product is CASSYLTNTGELFF.

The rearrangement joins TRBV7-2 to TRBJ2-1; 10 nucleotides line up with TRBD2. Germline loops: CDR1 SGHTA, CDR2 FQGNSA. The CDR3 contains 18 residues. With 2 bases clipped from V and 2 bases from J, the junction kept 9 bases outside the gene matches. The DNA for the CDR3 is TGTGCCAGCAGCTTAACGAGGACTAGCGGAGCCCCCTACAATGAGCAGTTCTTC. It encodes CASSLTRTSGAPYNEQFF.